The source of this TCR beta chain is a study of blood T cell repertoires in COVID-19. Individuals drawn from 24 US areas were roughly 18 to 95 years old. Trimming left V 2 bases short and J 8 bases short, with 19 bases between. CDR3 size: 15 residues. Germline V gives CDR1 SGHNT, CDR2 YYREEE (reference sequence). Original data processing: Nucleated cell number was recorded as an estimate derived from reference gene primer amplification. Data came from immunoSEQ multiplex PCR; TCRdb stores just in-frame clones and leaves some out. The V and J calls and clone size were taken over from that table, and D and trimming were inferred from the DNA. The sample holds approximately 340,000 clones, about 89% seen once.

This chain links TRBV5-4 with TRBJ1-2; D is possibly TRBD1 (6 bases). The TCR originated in a woman aged 40 to 49 who had been exposed to COVID-19. Input material: PBMCs or T cells enriched from blood (not recorded which). The CDR3 is CASSFENGGLQGYTF. The CDR3, as DNA: TGTGCCAGCAGCTTTGAGAACGGGGGGCTTCAGGGCTACACCTTC.